The 26 T cell receptor beta chains below all came from one sample that was sequenced in a study of T cell repertoires in cytomegalovirus infection. TCRdb reanalysed the reads using MiXCR and keeps one entry per CDR3 protein. The table lists roughly 280,000 distinct CDR3 sequences, 20% to 25% of them singletons. No antigen is known for these receptors. This material consisted of cultured PBMCs, taken from culture after CMV antigen stimulation. These receptors were obtained from a human donor in good health (CMV status not recorded). Some clones in this sample may be carry-over from other donors' samples.

The chain links TRBV4-3 to TRBJ2-7, with 7 nucleotides matching TRBD2. The CDR3 runs to 15 residues. Germline lookup yields CDR1 LGHNA and CDR2 YSLEER. V was pared by 1 base and J by 2 bases, with 5 bases of the junction left unmatched. CDR3 in DNA: TGCGCCAGCAGCCAAGCTAGCGGATATACCTACGAGCAGTACTTC. This sequence encodes CASSQASGYTYEQYF.

The genes are TRBV5-1 and TRBJ1-2; D gene uncertain. CDR3 length: 14 amino acids. CDR1 and CDR2 from the germline V gene are SGHRS and YFSETQ. V was cut by 2 bases and J by 6 bases, with 14 bases left in between. CDR3: CASSLLSPEDGYTF. The DNA for the CDR3 is TGCGCCAGCAGCTTACTCTCCCCGGAGGATGGCTACACCTTC.

This clonotype was detected ten times or more. This sequence joins TRBV7-8 and TRBJ1-2; possibly TRBD1 for D (5 bases). This CDR3 region has 15 residues. With 6 bases removed from V and 3 bases from J, the gap between germline ends came to 17 bases. The germline V gene encodes CDR1 SGHVS and CDR2 FQNEAQ. The CDR3 protein is CASSSFRALDYGYTF. The DNA for the CDR3 is TGTGCCAGCAGTTCATTCAGGGCTCTGGACTATGGCTACACCTTC.

This clonotype was seen many times. The chain carries TRBV19 and TRBJ1-2, with a possible D match to TRBD1 (6 bases). The CDR3 consists of 14 residues. Germline values: CDR1 LNHDA, CDR2 SQIVND (reference sequence). The V and J ends lost 6 bases and 2 bases respectively, with 13 bases between them. CDR3 nucleotides: TGTGCCAGTAGCCCCGCAGGGGCGAACTATGGCTACACCTTC. Amino acids: CASSPAGANYGYTF.

The chain combines TRBV7-2 with TRBJ2-6, with no clear D. The length of the CDR3 is 17 residues. Germline V gene data show CDR1 as SGHTA and CDR2 as FQGNSA. Trimming pared 3 bases from V and 0 bases from J, leaving 12 bases between. CDR3 sequence reads: CASSFNLKGSGANVLTF. CDR3 nucleotide sequence: TGTGCCAGCAGCTTTAACCTGAAGGGCTCTGGGGCCAACGTCCTGACTTTC.

CDR3 nucleotides: TGTGCCAGCTCACCACCGTTCCAGGGCTCTGGAAACACCATATATTTT. It is translated as CASSPPFQGSGNTIYF. V gene TRBV18 combines with J gene TRBJ1-3; TRBD1 might be the D (5 bases). V lost 0 bases and J 0 bases, leaving 9 bases between the germline ends. The CDR3 runs 16 residues. CDR1 KGHSH and CDR2 LQKENI come from the germline V gene.

This clonotype has only a few counts. V gene TRBV5-6 combines with J gene TRBJ1-1; 11 nucleotides line up with TRBD1. The CDR3 contains 15 residues. CDR1 and CDR2 (germline): SGHDT, YYEEEE. V was pared by 4 bases and J by 4 bases, with 6 bases of the junction left unmatched. The CDR3 DNA follows: TGTGCCAGCAGCACCCGGACAGGGGGCTTCACTGAAGCTTTCTTT. This encodes CASSTRTGGFTEAFF.

The rearrangement uses TRBV5-6 and TRBJ2-7, with D possibly TRBD2 on 5 matching bases. This CDR3 comprises 16 residues. Trimming cost V 0 bases and J 0 bases, with 13 bases left between them. The germline CDR1 and CDR2 sequences are SGHDT and YYEEEE. The CDR3 DNA sequence: TGTGCCAGCAGCTTGGTATGGCGTGGGAGCTCCTACGAGCAGTACTTC. Its protein is CASSLVWRGSSYEQYF.

This clonotype was seen a handful of times. The genes are TRBV7-6 and TRBJ2-5; 9 bases match TRBD2. Germline V gene lookup returns CDR1 SGHVS and CDR2 FNYEAQ. V gave up 0 bases and J gave up 4 bases; unmatched junction bases: 9. This CDR3 spans 17 amino acids. The CDR3 DNA sequence: TGTGCCAGCAGCTTAGCGCTGGCTAGCGGGATAGGAGAGACCCAGTACTTC. Protein sequence: CASSLALASGIGETQYF.

The chain combines TRBV24-1 with TRBJ1-1, with D perhaps TRBD1 (5 bases). V gave up 5 bases and J gave up 8 bases, with 8 bases separating them. The CDR3 is 11 amino acids. Germline CDR1 reads KGHDR; CDR2 reads SFDVKD. The CDR3 nucleotides are TGTGCCACCAGTGTCCGGGGGGAAGCTTTCTTT. It translates to CATSVRGEAFF.

J is TRBJ2-2 and V is TRBV2, with D perhaps assigned TRBD1 or TRBD2 (5 bases each). CDR3 length: 15 residues. Trimming shortened V by 7 bases and J by 1 base, and 13 bases separated the two germline ends. Germline assignment: CDR1 SNHLY and CDR2 FYNNEI. CDR3 in amino acids: CASIIGTRNTGELFF. DNA of the CDR3: TGTGCCAGCATAATTGGGACCAGGAACACCGGGGAGCTGTTTTTT.

The rearrangement joins TRBV14 to TRBJ1-5; D uncertain. Per germline, CDR1 SGHDN and CDR2 FVKESK. The CDR3 loop spans 18 amino acids. With 1 base removed from V and 2 bases from J, the gap between germline ends came to 18 bases. The CDR3 sequence is CASSQVPFPGFGNQPQHF. The CDR3 nucleotides are TGTGCCAGCAGCCAAGTTCCTTTCCCGGGGTTTGGCAATCAGCCCCAGCATTTT. The variable domain in full, with the rest retrieved from reference TRBV14 and TRBJ1-5, is EAGVTQFPSHSVIEKGQTVTLRCDPISGHDNLYWYRRVMGKEIKFLLHFVKESKQDESGMPNNRFLAERTGGTYSTLKVQPAELEDSGVYFCASSQVPFPGFGNQPQHFGDGTRLSIL.

This clonotype was counted between two and nine times. This sequence joins TRBV2 and TRBJ2-2, with no clear D. This CDR3 spans 13 amino acids. Germline V gives CDR1 SNHLY, CDR2 FYNNEI. The V end was cut by 1 base, the J end by 4 bases, with 4 bases between. The CDR3 loop reads CASSEVVTGELFF. The CDR3 DNA reads as TGTGCCAGCAGTGAAGTCGTCACCGGGGAGCTGTTTTTT.

The rearrangement joins TRBV27 to TRBJ2-3; possibly TRBD1 or TRBD2 for D (7 bases each). Per the germline V gene, CDR1 is MNHEY and CDR2 is SMNVEV (reference sequence). V lost 7 bases and J lost 3, with 23 bases in between. The CDR3 is 17 residues long. In DNA form, the CDR3 reads TGTGCCAGCAAAGCCAGGGGGGGGAGGGCCGAAACAGATACGCAGTATTTT. Its protein is CASKARGGRAETDTQYF.

Many counts were recorded for this clonotype. The V and J genes are TRBV4-3 and TRBJ2-1, with D maybe TRBD2 (5 bases). Germline CDR1 and CDR2: LGHNA and YSLEER. V lost 1 base to trimming and J lost 5 bases, with 12 bases between them. The CDR3 has 15 amino acids. The chain's CDR3 is CASSQGHAADNEQFF. As DNA, the CDR3 is TGCGCCAGCAGCCAAGGTCACGCAGCGGACAATGAGCAGTTCTTC.

This sequence joins TRBV12-3 or TRBV12-4 and TRBJ2-4, with 12 bases lining up with TRBD2. J gave up 11 bases and V 6 bases, and 5 bases lay outside the gene matches. The CDR3 is made up of 13 amino acids. CDR3 in DNA: TGTGCCAGCAGCTCGGGACTAGCGGGCGTTCAGTACTTC. This translates into CASSSGLAGVQYF.

This sequence joins TRBV7-9 and TRBJ2-5, with D possibly matching TRBD2 (5 bases). CDR1 is SEHNR and CDR2 is FQNEAQ in the germline V gene (reference sequence). V lost 4 bases and J 3 bases, leaving 9 bases between the germline ends. This CDR3 is 13 amino acids long. The CDR3: CASSYVGEETQYF. The CDR3 bases are TGTGCCAGCAGCTACGTGGGAGAAGAGACCCAGTACTTC.

This clonotype was counted a few times. V and J are TRBV12-5 and TRBJ2-1, with 7 bases identical to TRBD2. J gave up 6 bases and V 3 bases, and 17 bases lay outside the gene matches. This CDR3 comprises 18 residues. Germline values: CDR1 LGHNT, CDR2 FRNRAP. The DNA for the CDR3 is TGTGCTAGTGGTTTACGGCTCAGCGGGACGTTCGGTAGCAATGAGCAGTTCTTC. Protein: CASGLRLSGTFGSNEQFF.

This clonotype has ten or more counts. DNA of the CDR3: TGTGCCAGCAGTGAAGGGGAGGGTGCCCACGAGCAGTACTTC. Amino acids: CASSEGEGAHEQYF. This chain uses TRBV6-1 with TRBJ2-7; 7 positions match TRBD2. The CDR3 loop spans 14 amino acids. CDR1 is MNHNS and CDR2 is SASEGT in the germline V gene. The V segment lost 1 base and the J segment 5 bases; nucleotides outside the gene matches: 5.

The V gene is TRBV28, the J gene TRBJ2-5, with D perhaps matching TRBD1 (6 bases). V was pared by 6 bases and J by 1 base, with 12 bases between. The CDR3 has 14 amino acids. The germline gives CDR1 MDHEN, CDR2 SYDVKM. The CDR3 sequence: CASSPGQSQETQYF. In DNA, the CDR3 is TGTGCCAGCAGCCCCGGACAGAGCCAAGAGACCCAGTACTTC.

The J gene is TRBJ2-1, the V gene TRBV5-1, with 8 bases aligning to TRBD2. The trim removed 5 bases at V and 14 bases at J, leaving 12 bases unmatched. This CDR3 is 13 amino acids long. In germline, CDR1 is SGHRS, CDR2 YFSETQ. The chain's CDR3 is CASRPGTRESEFF. The DNA for the CDR3 is TGCGCCAGCAGACCCGGGACTAGGGAGAGTGAGTTCTTC.

This clonotype turned up a few times. V is TRBV27 and J is TRBJ2-3; D uncertain. The CDR3 contains 13 residues. Looked up from germline, CDR1 is MNHEY and CDR2 is SMNVEV (reference sequence). V was shortened by 5 bases and J by 2 bases, with 8 bases between the two germline ends. DNA of the CDR3: TGTGCCAGCAGTCCCCACGTCACAGATACGCAGTATTTT. As protein: CASSPHVTDTQYF.

In its sample, this clonotype was seen a few times. The rearrangement joins TRBV4-3 to TRBJ2-2; 8 positions match TRBD1. The length of the CDR3 is 15 residues. CDR1 is LGHNA, CDR2 YSLEER, per germline. With 3 bases clipped from V and 4 bases from J, the junction kept 4 bases outside the gene matches. CDR3 region: CASSHAQGVTGELFF. In DNA form, the CDR3 reads TGCGCCAGCAGCCACGCACAGGGGGTCACCGGGGAGCTGTTTTTT.

This clonotype has more than one count but fewer than ten. V usage is TRBV6-2 or TRBV6-3 and J usage is TRBJ2-4; D perhaps matches TRBD2 (6 bases). V was clipped by 0 bases and J by 0 bases, with 12 bases between them. This CDR3 contains 17 residues. The V gene's germline CDR1 is MNHEY and CDR2 SVGEGT. CDR3 amino acids: CASSYSRGSLAKNIQYF. As DNA, the CDR3 is TGTGCCAGCAGTTACTCGCGGGGATCACTAGCCAAAAACATTCAGTACTTC.

The V gene is TRBV4-1, the J gene TRBJ2-3; 9 bases are shared with TRBD2. After removal of 8 bases from V and 3 bases from J, the junction contained 12 bases not matched to a gene. This CDR3 has 16 amino acids. CDR1 MGHRA and CDR2 YSYEKL come from the germline V gene. The CDR3 sequence: CASGKPRGRVTDTQYF. The CDR3 DNA reads TGCGCCAGCGGAAAGCCCCGCGGGAGGGTGACAGATACGCAGTATTTT.

The chain recombines TRBV25-1 with TRBJ2-1, with 8 bases that match TRBD2. Germline-derived CDR1 and CDR2 are MGHDK and SYGVNS. V gave up 6 bases and J gave up 7 bases; unmatched junction bases: 8. The CDR3 runs to 14 residues. The CDR3 region has the DNA TGTGCCAGCAGAAGTGCTAGCGGGTCTAATGAGCAGTTCTTC. Translation gives CASRSASGSNEQFF.